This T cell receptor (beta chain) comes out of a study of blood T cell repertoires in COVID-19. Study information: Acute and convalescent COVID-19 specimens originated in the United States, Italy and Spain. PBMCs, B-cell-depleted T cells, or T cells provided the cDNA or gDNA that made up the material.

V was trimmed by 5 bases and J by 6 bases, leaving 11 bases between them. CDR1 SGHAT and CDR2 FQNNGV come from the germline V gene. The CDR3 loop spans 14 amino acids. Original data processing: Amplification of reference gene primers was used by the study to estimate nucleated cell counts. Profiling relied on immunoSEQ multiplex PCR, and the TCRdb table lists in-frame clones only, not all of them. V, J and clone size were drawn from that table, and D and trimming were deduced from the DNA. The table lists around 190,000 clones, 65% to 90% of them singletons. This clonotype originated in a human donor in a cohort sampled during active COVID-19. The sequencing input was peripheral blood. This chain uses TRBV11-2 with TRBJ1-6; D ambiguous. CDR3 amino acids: CASSPMGRNSPLHF. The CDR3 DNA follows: TGTGCCAGCAGCCCGATGGGCCGTAATTCACCCCTCCACTTT.